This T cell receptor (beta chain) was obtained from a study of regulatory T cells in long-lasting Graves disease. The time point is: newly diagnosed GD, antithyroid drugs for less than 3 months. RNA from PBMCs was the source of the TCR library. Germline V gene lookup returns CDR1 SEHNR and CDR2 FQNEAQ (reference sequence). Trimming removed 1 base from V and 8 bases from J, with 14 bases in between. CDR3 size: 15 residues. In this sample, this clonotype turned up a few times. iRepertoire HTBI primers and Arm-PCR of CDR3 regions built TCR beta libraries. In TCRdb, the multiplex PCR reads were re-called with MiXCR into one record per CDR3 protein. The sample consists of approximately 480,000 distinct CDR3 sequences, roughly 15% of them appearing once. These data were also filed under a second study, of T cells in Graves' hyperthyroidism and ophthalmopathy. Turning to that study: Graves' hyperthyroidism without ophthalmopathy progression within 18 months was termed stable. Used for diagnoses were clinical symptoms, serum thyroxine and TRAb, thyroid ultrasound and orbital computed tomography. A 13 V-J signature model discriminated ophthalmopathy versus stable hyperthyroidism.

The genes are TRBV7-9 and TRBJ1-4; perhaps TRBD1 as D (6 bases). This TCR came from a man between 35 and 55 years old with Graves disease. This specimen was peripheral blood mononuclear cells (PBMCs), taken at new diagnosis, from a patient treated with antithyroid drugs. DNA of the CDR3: TGTGCCAGCAGCTTAGTGTTGGGGGGCAAGGAAAAACTGTTTTTT. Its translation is CASSLVLGGKEKLFF.